This is a list of T cell receptor beta chains from one sample in a study of molecular identifiers for immune sequencing clone quantification. MiXCR was run by TCRdb on the PCR reads, yielding one entry per CDR3 protein. The table has about 98,000 distinct CDR3 sequences, about 35% seen once. Sample: naive CD8+ T cells from blood, with Jurkat cell RNA spiked in. The receptors shown here come from a human donor in good health. Some libraries in this study had Jurkat cell RNA spiked in. CDR3s include the opening cysteine and the closing phenylalanine or tryptophan. The D gene is left open where the match is weak. A clone size is listed for some rows: how often the clone was seen (once, few, many), or a class if it is expanded.

DNA	CDR3	V	J	size	D
TGTGCCAGCAGCTTCAGCGGGACTAGTAAGACCCAGTACTTC	CASSFSGTSKTQYF	TRBV11-2	TRBJ2-5	few	TRBD2
TGCAGTGCTAGACTAGCGGGAGTTGGGGATACGCAGTATTTT	CSARLAGVGDTQYF	TRBV20-1	TRBJ2-3	few	TRBD2
TGCGCCAGCTCCGACCTCACTGAAGCTTTCTTT	CASSDLTEAFF	TRBV10-2	TRBJ1-1	few	.
TGTGCCAGCAGTTCCGGAGCAGATACGCAGTATTTT	CASSSGADTQYF	TRBV12-3/TRBV12-4	TRBJ2-3	many	.
TGTGCCAGCAGCACAGGACTAGCTAGGGGTGAGCAGTTCTTC	CASSTGLARGEQFF	TRBV28	TRBJ2-1	.	TRBD2
TGTGCCAGCAGTTACTCGCAGAGCTCCTACGAGCAGCACTTC	CASSYSQSSYEQHF	TRBV6-5	TRBJ2-7	.	.
TGCAGTGTTCTCCACCAGGGACAGGGGGCAGCCGGGGAGCTGTTTTTT	CSVLHQGQGAAGELFF	TRBV20-1	TRBJ2-2	.	TRBD1
TGTGCCAGCAGTCCAGCTGGGGCCAACGTCCTGACTTTC	CASSPAGANVLTF	TRBV12-3/TRBV12-4	TRBJ2-6	.	.
TGTGCCAGCAGTTCGCTAGCGGAGACAGATACGCAGTATTTT	CASSSLAETDTQYF	TRBV28	TRBJ2-3	many	TRBD2
TGTGCAGTAGGAGGCAATCAGCCCCAGCATTTT	CAVGGNQPQHF	TRBV6-2/TRBV6-3	TRBJ1-5	.	.
TGTGCCAGCAGCTATCCGGGACAGGGAGGCGAGCTGTACTTC	CASSYPGQGGELYF	TRBV7-9	TRBJ2-7	.	TRBD1
TGTGCCAGCAGTCGACAGAAGTTTGGCACAGATACGCAGTATTTT	CASSRQKFGTDTQYF	TRBV6-5	TRBJ2-3	once	.
TGTGCCAGTACGGGAGGGCACCCGAACACCGGGGAGCTGTTTTTT	CASTGGHPNTGELFF	TRBV2	TRBJ2-2	few	TRBD2
TGTGCCAGCAGCGTAGTAGGGGGCAGTGGTACCGGGGAGCTGTTTTTT	CASSVVGGSGTGELFF	TRBV9	TRBJ2-2	many	TRBD1
TGTGCCAGCATGGACACTGAAGCTTTCTTT	CASMDTEAFF	TRBV28	TRBJ1-1	many	.
TGTGCCAGCTGTCCCGGGACTAGCGGGTACGAGCAGTACTTC	CASCPGTSGYEQYF	TRBV7-2	TRBJ2-7	.	TRBD2
TGTGCCAGCAGTTTAGAGGTGCGGGGCGAGCAGTACTTC	CASSLEVRGEQYF	TRBV28	TRBJ2-7	.	.
TGTGCCAGTAGTATAGTTGCGGGAAAGGGGTACGAGCAGTACTTC	CASSIVAGKGYEQYF	TRBV19	TRBJ2-7	few	.
TGTGCCAGCAGCGTAGATTTGTTTGGGCAGAACTTC	CASSVDLFGQNF	TRBV7-8	TRBJ2-7	.	.
TGCAGCGTTGAGTTGCGGGCGAACAATGAGCAGTTCTTC	CSVELRANNEQFF	TRBV29-1	TRBJ2-1	few	.
TGTGCCAGCAGCTTAGTGGCACAGGGGGCTGAAGCTTTCTTT	CASSLVAQGAEAFF	TRBV11-2	TRBJ1-1	.	TRBD1
TGTGCCACCAGTGATGGACGCTGGCATGAGCAGTTCTTC	CATSDGRWHEQFF	TRBV24-1	TRBJ2-1	few	.
TGTGCCAGCAGCAGAACTCAGGGGCCCAACTATGGCTACACCTTC	CASSRTQGPNYGYTF	TRBV9	TRBJ1-2	.	.
TGTGCTAGCAGCTTAGTTGATAGCGGCGAGCAGTACTTC	CASSLVDSGEQYF	TRBV7-7	TRBJ2-7	.	.
TGTGCCAGCAGTGATCCTTCGGACCTTTTTTACGAGCAGTACTTC	CASSDPSDLFYEQYF	TRBV25-1	TRBJ2-7	few	.
TGTGCCAGCAGTAGACTCCCGGGACAGGGGGTTCTAGATACGCAGTATTTT	CASSRLPGQGVLDTQYF	TRBV2	TRBJ2-3	many	TRBD1
TGCAGTGCTAGAGTTCTAGGTCTCGCAGATACGCAGTATTTT	CSARVLGLADTQYF	TRBV20-1	TRBJ2-3	.	.
TGTGCCAGCAGTTTTACTAGCTCACGCAATGAGCCGTTCTTC	CASSFTSSRNEPFF	TRBV12-3/TRBV12-4	TRBJ2-1	.	.
TGTGCCAGCAGTTTTTCCTCTAGCAATCAGCCCCAGCATTTT	CASSFSSSNQPQHF	TRBV12-3/TRBV12-4	TRBJ1-5	few	.
TGTGCCAGCAGCGCCCAGCGGGGGGAGCAGTTCTTC	CASSAQRGEQFF	TRBV13	TRBJ2-1	many	TRBD2
TGTGCCAGCAGTGACGCAAATAGAGAGGAGACCCAGTACTTC	CASSDANREETQYF	TRBV2	TRBJ2-5	few	.
TGTGCCAGCTTTGACAGGCAACGCACAGATACGCAGTATTTT	CASFDRQRTDTQYF	TRBV25-1	TRBJ2-3	many	.
TGCGCCAGCAGAACTGACAGGGGGCCTGGAAACACCATATATTTT	CASRTDRGPGNTIYF	TRBV5-1	TRBJ1-3	.	TRBD1
TGCGCCAGCAGCCAAGCTCCGCACCCACGGGCTGCGCCCACAGATACGCAGTATTTT	CASSQAPHPRAAPTDTQYF	TRBV4-3	TRBJ2-3	.	.
TGTGCCAGCAGTTCGAACAGGGATAGCAATCAGCCCCAGCATTTT	CASSSNRDSNQPQHF	TRBV28	TRBJ1-5	many	.
TGTGCCAGTACCAAGACTGGGGAGCTGTTTTTT	CASTKTGELFF	TRBV19	TRBJ2-2	many	.
TGCGCCAGCAGCCAAGATCACATATCAACAGATACGCAATATTTT	CASSQDHISTDTQYF	TRBV4-3	TRBJ2-3	.	.
TGTGCCAGCAGCAACAATCAGCCCCAGCATTTT	CASSNNQPQHF	TRBV28	TRBJ1-5	many	.
TGTGCCAGCAGCTTAAGCGGGGACGAGCAGTACTTC	CASSLSGDEQYF	TRBV5-6	TRBJ2-7	few	TRBD2
TGTGCCAGCAGCTTAACACCAGGGGGCGCGGAGACCCAGTACTTC	CASSLTPGGAETQYF	TRBV7-3	TRBJ2-5	.	TRBD1
TGTGCCAGCACCGACCAGCGGGACACAGATACGCTGTATTTT	CASTDQRDTDTLYF	TRBV6-2/TRBV6-3	TRBJ2-3	.	.
TGTGCCAGCAGCTTACCCTTGAGCGTGAGGTACACAGATACGCAGTATTTT	CASSLPLSVRYTDTQYF	TRBV11-2	TRBJ2-3	.	.
TGTGCCAGCAGCTTCTTTCCAGATCAAGAGACCCAGTACTTC	CASSFFPDQETQYF	TRBV7-4	TRBJ2-5	few	.
TGTGCCAGCAGTTACTCCAGGACGGACCAAGAGACCCAGTACTTC	CASSYSRTDQETQYF	TRBV6-5	TRBJ2-5	many	.
TGCAGCGTTGTAGGGGAGAGGAGAGACAGGAGCTCCTACGAGCAGTACTTC	CSVVGERRDRSSYEQYF	TRBV29-1	TRBJ2-7	.	.
TGTGCCAGCAGCCCTACCGGGGGCGAGCAGTACTTC	CASSPTGGEQYF	TRBV6-2/TRBV6-3	TRBJ2-7	few	.
TGTGCCAGCAGCTCCGGGACAGGGTGGCCAGATACGCAGTATTTT	CASSSGTGWPDTQYF	TRBV7-3	TRBJ2-3	once	TRBD1
TGTGCCAGCAGTTTAATCGGGTCAGGTCAGCCCCAGCATTTT	CASSLIGSGQPQHF	TRBV28	TRBJ1-5	many	.
TGTGCCAGCAGCTTGGACAGGGGCAGTCAGCCCCAGCATTTT	CASSLDRGSQPQHF	TRBV27	TRBJ1-5	.	TRBD1